The entry below gives a single T cell receptor beta chain sequence along with its context. Its antigen remains unknown. The germline gives CDR1 MNHEY, CDR2 SVGAGI. The CDR3 length is 11 residues. The V gene lost 8 bases and the J gene lost 2 bases, with 6 bases spanning the gap. These data come from a study of beta chain features in type 1 diabetes. Whole-study results and caveats: The similarity of naive, central memory and Treg TCRB repertoires appeared greater among patients than among healthy donors. Researchers report that Type 1 diabetes patients had moderately but significantly shorter TCRB CDR3s across all four CD4+ subsets.

Reverse transcribing all isolated RNA meant expressed TCRB transcripts were sequenced. Deep immunoSEQ sequencing covered naive, central memory and regulatory T cell samples. Using immunoSEQ multiplex PCR, the repertoire was profiled, and TCRdb retains in-frame clones only, with some absent. The data hold about 930,000 clones, with roughly a sixth observed a single time. Material for sequencing was naive CD4+ T cells from blood. The TCR was taken from a woman younger than 30 in good health. The rearrangement links TRBV6-5 to TRBJ2-5; D uncertain. The CDR3 sequence is CASATQETQYF. For the CDR3, the DNA is TGTGCCAGCGCAACTCAAGAGACCCAGTACTTC.